A single sample gave rise to the 14 T cell receptor beta chains below, sequenced in a study of cytotoxic CD8 clonotypes in ibrutinib-treated CLL (dated by TCRdb to the early 2020s). The library was made by the immunoSEQ multiplex PCR assay. TCRdb retrieved this table from immuneACCESS and kept in-frame rearrangements only. Not all clones are present; in checked studies, unresolved V genes account for under half, and no reason is known for the remainder. Here the sample has fewer than 400,000 clones; roughly 70% occur a single time. The top ten hold approximately 6% of the sample. The sequences come from PBMCs, collected after 36 months of ibrutinib treatment. The source of these receptors is a human donor with chronic lymphocytic leukemia.

Only a few counts were recorded for this clone. The CDR3 region has the DNA TGTGCCAGCAGCGCGCGGACAGGGAACACTGAAGCTTTCTTT. This encodes CASSARTGNTEAFF. The V call is TRBV9, the J call TRBJ1-1; 7 bases are shared with TRBD1. After removal of 3 bases from V and 1 base from J, the junction contained 3 bases not matched to a gene. Germline V gives CDR1 SGDLS, CDR2 YYNGEE. The CDR3 sequence is 14 residues long.

The CDR3 DNA reads as TGCGCCAGCAGCTTGAGGACGCGGAACACTGAAGCTTTCTTT. This encodes CASSLRTRNTEAFF. This chain uses TRBV5-1 with TRBJ1-1; no reliable D call. The V end was cut by 1 base, the J end by 1 base, with 8 bases between. The CDR3 has 14 amino acids. Germline assignment: CDR1 SGHRS and CDR2 YFSETQ.

This clone was seen a few times. This chain links TRBV4-1 with TRBJ1-2; D gene uncertain. Trimming took 4 bases from V and 2 from J, leaving 14 bases between them. The CDR3 has 15 residues. Germline CDR1 is MGHRA and CDR2 is YSYEKL. The DNA for the CDR3 is TGCGCCAGCAGCCGCTGGACGGGAGAGAACTATGGCTACACCTTC. Its translation is CASSRWTGENYGYTF.

This clone has a handful of counts. V and J are TRBV5-1 and TRBJ2-5; D is possibly TRBD2 (7 bases). Per germline, CDR1 SGHRS and CDR2 YFSETQ. Between the trimmed V and J ends, which lost 4 bases and 5 bases, there was a span of 30 bases. This CDR3 has 19 residues. The chain's CDR3 is CASSEGQPLSGKLLETQYF. The CDR3 bases are TGCGCCAGCAGCGAAGGACAGCCGTTGAGCGGGAAACTCCTCGAGACCCAGTACTTC.

The rearrangement uses TRBV6-5 and TRBJ1-2; D gene uncertain. CDR1 and CDR2 (germline): MNHEY, SVGAGI. The V gene lost 5 bases and the J gene lost 0 bases, with 4 bases spanning the gap. The CDR3 extends over 12 amino acids. CDR3 protein: CASSTANYGYTF. Here the CDR3 DNA reads TGTGCCAGCAGTACTGCTAACTATGGCTACACCTTC.

This chain connects TRBV5-6 to TRBJ2-5; D is unclear. Looked up from germline, CDR1 is SGHDT and CDR2 is YYEEEE. The CDR3 spans 15 residues. Trimming took off 2 bases at V and 4 bases at J, with 15 bases between the two ends. The CDR3 DNA reads TGTGCCAGCAGCTTTCGAACCCCCTGGGCAGAGACCCAGTACTTC. It specifies CASSFRTPWAETQYF.

This clone was counted only a few times. The rearrangement links TRBV6-1 to TRBJ1-5; D gene unclear. This CDR3 comprises 11 residues. From germline, CDR1 is MNHNS and CDR2 SASEGT. V was pared by 7 bases and J by 5 bases, with 6 bases between. For the CDR3, the DNA is TGTGCCAGCAACTACGATCAGCCCCAGCATTTT. It translates to CASNYDQPQHF.

The V gene is TRBV10-2, the J gene TRBJ2-2; 15 nucleotides match TRBD2. V gave up 5 bases and J gave up 7 bases; unmatched junction bases: 5. The CDR3 spans 16 residues. Per the germline V gene, CDR1 is WSHSY and CDR2 is SAAADI. The CDR3, as DNA: TGCGCCAGCAGTCCTCCGGGACTAGCGGGAGGCGGGGAGCTGTTTTTT. Translation gives CASSPPGLAGGGELFF.

The chain couples TRBV7-9 to TRBJ2-7; tentative D call: TRBD1 (6 bases). CDR1 and CDR2 from the germline V gene are SEHNR and FQNEAQ (reference sequence). CDR3 length equals 13 residues. Trimming removed 3 bases at V and 2 bases at J, with 8 bases between. The CDR3 here is CASSFSGAYEQYF. The CDR3 DNA sequence: TGTGCCAGCAGCTTTTCAGGGGCCTACGAGCAGTACTTC.

This clone was recorded a few times. V usage is TRBV5-1 and J usage is TRBJ1-5, with TRBD1 matching 7 bases. V was clipped by 2 bases and J by 0 bases; unmatched bases: 2. Germline CDR1 and CDR2: SGHRS and YFSETQ. The CDR3 loop spans 15 amino acids. The CDR3 DNA sequence: TGCGCCAGCAGCTTCACAGGGGATAGCAATCAGCCCCAGCATTTT. Amino acid sequence: CASSFTGDSNQPQHF.

This chain links TRBV9 with TRBJ1-1, with D perhaps TRBD1 (5 bases). Trimming left V 1 base short and J 2 bases short, with 18 bases between. The CDR3 runs 17 residues. CDR1 is SGDLS and CDR2 is YYNGEE in the germline V gene. The CDR3 reads CASSVSSVGGINTEAFF. CDR3 nucleotides: TGTGCCAGCAGCGTATCTAGTGTGGGGGGGATCAACACTGAAGCTTTCTTT.

This clone was observed a few times. This sequence joins TRBV9 and TRBJ2-4; D is uncertain. Germline V CDR1 and CDR2: SGDLS, YYNGEE. V lost 0 bases, J lost 4 bases, and 11 bases lay in between. The CDR3 length is 15 residues. The CDR3 DNA sequence: TGTGCCAGCAGCGTAGATCTAGGTTCAAAAAACATTCAGTACTTC. It yields the protein CASSVDLGSKNIQYF.

This clone was picked up a small number of times. The rearrangement links TRBV7-2 to TRBJ2-2; D is uncertain. V was shortened by 5 bases and J by 3 bases, with 10 bases between the two germline ends. This CDR3 is built from 14 residues. Germline assignment: CDR1 SGHTA and CDR2 FQGNSA. The CDR3 region has the DNA TGTGCCAGCAGCCGAACGACGGACACCGGGGAGCTGTTTTTT. It encodes CASSRTTDTGELFF.

This chain links TRBV10-3 with TRBJ1-5; a possible D gene is TRBD1 (6 bases). The V gene's germline CDR1 is ENHRY and CDR2 SYGVKD. CDR3 length: 16 residues. Trimming shortened V by 2 bases and J by 3 bases, and 14 bases separated the two germline ends. In nucleotides, the CDR3 is TGTGCCATCAGTGAGGCGCACACAGGGTTCAATCAGCCCCAGCATTTT. As protein: CAISEAHTGFNQPQHF.